This T cell receptor beta chain was sequenced in a study of shared clonotypes between healthy human individuals. Naive CD8 cells, CD45RO-negative and positively selected for CCR7, excluded terminally differentiated effector memory CD45RA+ cells. The germline V gene encodes CDR1 MNHNY and CDR2 SVGAGI (reference sequence). The CDR3 extends over 13 amino acids. V gave up 2 bases and J gave up 6 bases, with 10 bases separating them. Researchers ran the assay at a deep level. This table comes from immunoSEQ multiplex PCR, and its TCRdb copy is limited to in-frame clones, with some not included. Of more than 2 million clones in the sample, about 95% were seen once.

The receptor comes from a man aged 18-30 years in good health. The chain links TRBV6-6 to TRBJ1-1; D not certain. Source material: naive CD8+ T cells sorted from blood. As DNA, the CDR3 is TGTGCCAGCAGTTACCAAGACCTATCTGAAGCTTTCTTT. Translated, it gives CASSYQDLSEAFF.